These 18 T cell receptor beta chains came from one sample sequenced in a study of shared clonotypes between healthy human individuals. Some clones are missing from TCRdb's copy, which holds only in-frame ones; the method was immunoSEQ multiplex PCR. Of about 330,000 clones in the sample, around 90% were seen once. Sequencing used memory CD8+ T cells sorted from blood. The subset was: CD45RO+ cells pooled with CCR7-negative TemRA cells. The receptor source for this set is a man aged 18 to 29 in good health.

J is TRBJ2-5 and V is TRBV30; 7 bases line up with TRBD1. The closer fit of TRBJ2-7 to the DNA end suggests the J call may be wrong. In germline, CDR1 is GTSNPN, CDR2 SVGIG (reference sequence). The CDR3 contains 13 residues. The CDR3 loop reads CAWSWGQSYEQYF. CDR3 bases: TGTGCCTGGAGTTGGGGACAGTCCTACGAGCAGTACTTC.

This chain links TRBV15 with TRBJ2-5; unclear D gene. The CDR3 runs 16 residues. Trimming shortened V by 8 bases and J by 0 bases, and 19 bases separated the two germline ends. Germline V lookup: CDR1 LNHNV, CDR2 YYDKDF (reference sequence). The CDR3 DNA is TGTGCCACCTGCCCCTCCCTAAGCTCTAACCAAGAGACCCAGTACTTC. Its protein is CATCPSLSSNQETQYF.

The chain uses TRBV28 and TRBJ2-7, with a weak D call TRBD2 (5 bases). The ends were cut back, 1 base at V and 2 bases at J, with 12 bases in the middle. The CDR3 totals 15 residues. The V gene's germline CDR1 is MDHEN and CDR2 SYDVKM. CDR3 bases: TGTGCCAGCAGTTTATATGCGGGCGCGCCCTACGAGCAGTACTTC. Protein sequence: CASSLYAGAPYEQYF.

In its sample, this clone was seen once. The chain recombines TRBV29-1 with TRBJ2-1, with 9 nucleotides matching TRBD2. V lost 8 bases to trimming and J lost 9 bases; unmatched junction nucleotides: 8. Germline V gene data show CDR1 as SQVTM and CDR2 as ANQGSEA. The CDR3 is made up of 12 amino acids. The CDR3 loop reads CSIWTSDGEQFF. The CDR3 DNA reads TGCAGCATTTGGACTAGCGACGGTGAGCAGTTCTTC.

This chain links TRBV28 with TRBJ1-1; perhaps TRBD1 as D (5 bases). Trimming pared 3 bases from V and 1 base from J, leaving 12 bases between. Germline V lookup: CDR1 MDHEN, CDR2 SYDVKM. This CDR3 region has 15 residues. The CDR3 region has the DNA TGTGCCAGCAGTTTTGAGGGGCTTTGGAACACTGAAGCTTTCTTT. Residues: CASSFEGLWNTEAFF.

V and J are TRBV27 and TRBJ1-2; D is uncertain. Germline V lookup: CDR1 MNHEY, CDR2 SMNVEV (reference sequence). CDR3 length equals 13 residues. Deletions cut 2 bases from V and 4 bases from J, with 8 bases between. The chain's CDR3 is CASSLRWSYGYTF. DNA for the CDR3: TGTGCCAGCAGTTTACGTTGGAGCTATGGCTACACCTTC.

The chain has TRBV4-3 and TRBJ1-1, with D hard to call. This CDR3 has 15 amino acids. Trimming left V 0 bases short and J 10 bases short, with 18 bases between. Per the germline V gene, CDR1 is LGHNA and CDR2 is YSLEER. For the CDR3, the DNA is TGCGCCAGCAGCCAAGATAAGGTGTCCTCTCGGGGAGCTTTCTTT. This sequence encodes CASSQDKVSSRGAFF.

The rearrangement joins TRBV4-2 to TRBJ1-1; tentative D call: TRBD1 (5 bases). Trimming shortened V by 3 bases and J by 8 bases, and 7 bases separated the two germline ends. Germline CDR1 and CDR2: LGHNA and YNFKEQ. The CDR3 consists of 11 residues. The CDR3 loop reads CASSQGREAFF. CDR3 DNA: TGTGCCAGCAGCCAGGGACGGGAAGCTTTCTTT.

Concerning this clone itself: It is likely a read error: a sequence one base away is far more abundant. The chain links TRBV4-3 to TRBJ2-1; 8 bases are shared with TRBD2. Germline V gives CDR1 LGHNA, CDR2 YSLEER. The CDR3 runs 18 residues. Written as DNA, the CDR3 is TGCGCCAGCGGCCAAGTCGGGGGGCTAGCGGGTTCCTACAATGAGCAGTTCTTC. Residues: CASGQVGGLAGSYNEQFF.

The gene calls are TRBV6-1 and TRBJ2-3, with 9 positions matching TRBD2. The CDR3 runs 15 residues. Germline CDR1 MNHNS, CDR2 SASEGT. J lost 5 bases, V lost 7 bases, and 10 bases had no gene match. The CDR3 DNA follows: TGTGCCAGCAATCCGATAGCGGGAGCCGTAGATACGCAGTATTTT. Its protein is CASNPIAGAVDTQYF.

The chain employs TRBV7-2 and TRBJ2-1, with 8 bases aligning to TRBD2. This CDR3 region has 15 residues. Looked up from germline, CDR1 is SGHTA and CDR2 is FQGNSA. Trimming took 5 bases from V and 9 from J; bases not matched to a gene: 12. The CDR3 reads CASSPPLAGYLEQFF. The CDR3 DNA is TGTGCCAGCAGCCCCCCTTTAGCGGGGTATCTTGAGCAGTTCTTC.

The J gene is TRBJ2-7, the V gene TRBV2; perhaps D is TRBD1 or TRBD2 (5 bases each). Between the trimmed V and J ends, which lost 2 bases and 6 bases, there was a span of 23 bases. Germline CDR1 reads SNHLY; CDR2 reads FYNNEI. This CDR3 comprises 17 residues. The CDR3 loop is CASSEWAGAGLGFEQYF. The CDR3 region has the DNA TGTGCCAGCAGTGAATGGGCCGGGGCCGGATTGGGCTTCGAGCAGTACTTC.

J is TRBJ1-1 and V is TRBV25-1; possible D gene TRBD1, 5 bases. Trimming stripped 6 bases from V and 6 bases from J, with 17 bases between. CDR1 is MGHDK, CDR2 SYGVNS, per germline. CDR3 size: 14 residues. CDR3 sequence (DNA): TGTGCCAGCAGAGAGGGCGGGGGTCCGGCTGAAGCTTTCTTT. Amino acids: CASREGGGPAEAFF.

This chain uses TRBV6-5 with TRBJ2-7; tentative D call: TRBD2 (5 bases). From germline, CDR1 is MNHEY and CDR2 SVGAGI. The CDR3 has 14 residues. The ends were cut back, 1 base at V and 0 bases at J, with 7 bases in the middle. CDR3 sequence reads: CASSYFGSSYEQYF. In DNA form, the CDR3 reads TGTGCCAGCAGTTACTTTGGGAGCTCCTACGAGCAGTACTTC.

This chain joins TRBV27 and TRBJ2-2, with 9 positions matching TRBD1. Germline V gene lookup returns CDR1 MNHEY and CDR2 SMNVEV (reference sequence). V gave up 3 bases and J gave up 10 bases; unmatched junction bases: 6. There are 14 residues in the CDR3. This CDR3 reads CASSFGTGKLELFF. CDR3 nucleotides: TGTGCCAGCAGTTTCGGGACAGGGAAGTTGGAGCTGTTTTTT.

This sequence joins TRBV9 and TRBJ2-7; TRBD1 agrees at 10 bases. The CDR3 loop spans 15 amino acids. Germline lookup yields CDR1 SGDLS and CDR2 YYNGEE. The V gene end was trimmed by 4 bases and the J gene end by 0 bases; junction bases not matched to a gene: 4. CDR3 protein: CASSPGQGGSYEQYF. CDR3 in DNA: TGTGCCAGCAGCCCCGGACAGGGGGGCTCCTACGAGCAGTACTTC. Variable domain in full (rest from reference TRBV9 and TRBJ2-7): DSGVTQTPKHLITATGQRVTLRCSPRSGDLSVYWYQQSLDQGLQFLIQYYNGEERAKGNILERFSAQQFPDLHSELNLSSLELGDSALYFCASSPGQGGSYEQYFGPGTRLTVT.

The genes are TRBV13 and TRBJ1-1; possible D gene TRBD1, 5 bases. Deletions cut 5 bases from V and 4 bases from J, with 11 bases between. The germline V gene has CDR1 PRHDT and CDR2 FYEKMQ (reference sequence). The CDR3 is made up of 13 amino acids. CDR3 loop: CASSPGLGTEAFF. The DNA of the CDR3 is TGTGCCAGCAGCCCAGGGTTAGGCACTGAAGCTTTCTTT. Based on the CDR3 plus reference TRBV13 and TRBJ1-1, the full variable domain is AAGVIQSPRHLIKEKRETATLKCYPIPRHDTVYWYQQGPGQDPQFLISFYEKMQSDKGSIPDRFSAQQFSDYHSELNMSSLELGDSALYFCASSPGLGTEAFFGQGTRLTVV.

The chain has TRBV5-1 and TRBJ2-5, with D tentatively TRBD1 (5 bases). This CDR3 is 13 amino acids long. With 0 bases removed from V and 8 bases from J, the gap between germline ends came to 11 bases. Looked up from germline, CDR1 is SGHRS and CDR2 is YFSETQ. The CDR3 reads CASSLEGSSTQYF. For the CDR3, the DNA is TGCGCCAGCAGCTTGGAGGGGTCCTCCACCCAGTACTTC.